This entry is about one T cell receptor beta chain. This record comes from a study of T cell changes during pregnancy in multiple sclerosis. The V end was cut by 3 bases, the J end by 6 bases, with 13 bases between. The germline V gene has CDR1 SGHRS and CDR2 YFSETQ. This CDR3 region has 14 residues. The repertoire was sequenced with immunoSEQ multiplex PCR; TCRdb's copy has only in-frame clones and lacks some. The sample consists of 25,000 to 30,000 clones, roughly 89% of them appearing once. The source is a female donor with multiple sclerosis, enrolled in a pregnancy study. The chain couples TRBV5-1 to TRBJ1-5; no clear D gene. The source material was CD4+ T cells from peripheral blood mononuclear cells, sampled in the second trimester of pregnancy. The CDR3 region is CASSSGQAGQPQHF. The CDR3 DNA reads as TGCGCCAGCAGCTCTGGGCAGGCGGGTCAGCCCCAGCATTTT.